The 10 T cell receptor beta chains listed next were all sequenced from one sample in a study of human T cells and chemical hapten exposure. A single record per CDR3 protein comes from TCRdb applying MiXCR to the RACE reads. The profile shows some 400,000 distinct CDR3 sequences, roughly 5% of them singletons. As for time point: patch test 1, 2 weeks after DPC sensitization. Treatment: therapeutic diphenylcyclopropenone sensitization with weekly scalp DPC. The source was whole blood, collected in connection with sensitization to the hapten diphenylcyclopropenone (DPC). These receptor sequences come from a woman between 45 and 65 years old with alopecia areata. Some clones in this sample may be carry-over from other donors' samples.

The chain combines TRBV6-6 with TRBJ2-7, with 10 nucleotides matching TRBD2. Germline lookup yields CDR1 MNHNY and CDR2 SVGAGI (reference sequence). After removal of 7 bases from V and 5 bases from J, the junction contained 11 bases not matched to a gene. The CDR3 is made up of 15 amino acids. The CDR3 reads CASNPLAGGFNEQYF. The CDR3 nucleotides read TGTGCCAGCAACCCTTTAGCGGGAGGTTTCAACGAGCAGTACTTC.

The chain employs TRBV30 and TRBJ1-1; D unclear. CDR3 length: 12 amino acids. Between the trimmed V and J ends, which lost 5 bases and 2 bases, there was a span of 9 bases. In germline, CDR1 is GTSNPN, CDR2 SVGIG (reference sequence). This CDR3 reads CAWQTDNTEAFF. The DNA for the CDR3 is TGTGCCTGGCAGACGGATAACACTGAAGCTTTCTTT. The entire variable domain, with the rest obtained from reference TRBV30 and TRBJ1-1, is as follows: SQTIHQWPATLVQPVGSPLSLECTVEGTSNPNLYWYRQAAGRGLQLLFYSVGIGQISSEVPQNLSASRPQDRQFILSSKKLLLSDSGFYLCAWQTDNTEAFFGQGTRLTVV.

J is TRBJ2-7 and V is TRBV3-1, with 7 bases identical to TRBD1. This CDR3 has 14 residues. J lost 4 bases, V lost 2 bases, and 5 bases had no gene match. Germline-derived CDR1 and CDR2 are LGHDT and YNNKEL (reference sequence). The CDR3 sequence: CASSQTGVGYEQYF. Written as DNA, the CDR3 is TGTGCCAGCAGCCAAACAGGGGTCGGGTACGAGCAGTACTTC.

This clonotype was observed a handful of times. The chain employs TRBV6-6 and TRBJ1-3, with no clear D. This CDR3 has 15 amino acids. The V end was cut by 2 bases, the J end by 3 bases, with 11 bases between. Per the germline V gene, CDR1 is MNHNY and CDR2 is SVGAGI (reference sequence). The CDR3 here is CASSYEGISGNTIYF. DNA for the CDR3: TGTGCCAGCAGTTACGAAGGCATTAGTGGAAACACCATATATTTT.

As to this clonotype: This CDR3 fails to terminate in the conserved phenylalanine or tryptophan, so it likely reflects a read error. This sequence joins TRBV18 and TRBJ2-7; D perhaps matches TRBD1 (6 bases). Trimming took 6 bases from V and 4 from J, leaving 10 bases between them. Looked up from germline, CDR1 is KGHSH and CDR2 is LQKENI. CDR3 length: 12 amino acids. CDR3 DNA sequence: TGTGCCAGCTCCTTGGACAGATACGAGCAGTACCTC. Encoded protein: CASSLDRYEQYL.

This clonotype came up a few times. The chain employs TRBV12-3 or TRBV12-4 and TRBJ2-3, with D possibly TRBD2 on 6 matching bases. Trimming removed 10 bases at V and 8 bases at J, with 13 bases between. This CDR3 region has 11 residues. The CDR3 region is CATQALATQYF. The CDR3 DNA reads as TGTGCCACACAGGCACTAGCTACGCAGTATTTT.

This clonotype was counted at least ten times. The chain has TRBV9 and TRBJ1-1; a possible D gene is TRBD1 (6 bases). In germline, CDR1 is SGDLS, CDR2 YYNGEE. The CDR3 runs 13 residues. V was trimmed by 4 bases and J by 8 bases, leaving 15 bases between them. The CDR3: CASSPSLGQEAFF. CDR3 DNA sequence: TGTGCCAGCAGCCCCAGTCTAGGACAGGAAGCTTTCTTT.

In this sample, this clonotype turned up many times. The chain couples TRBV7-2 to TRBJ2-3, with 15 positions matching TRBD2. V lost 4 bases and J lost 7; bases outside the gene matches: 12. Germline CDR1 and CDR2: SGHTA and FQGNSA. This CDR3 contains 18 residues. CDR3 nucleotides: TGTGCCAGCAGCTCCTTTCGAGGGGGGACTAGCGGGAGGAATACGCAGTATTTT. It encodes CASSSFRGGTSGRNTQYF.

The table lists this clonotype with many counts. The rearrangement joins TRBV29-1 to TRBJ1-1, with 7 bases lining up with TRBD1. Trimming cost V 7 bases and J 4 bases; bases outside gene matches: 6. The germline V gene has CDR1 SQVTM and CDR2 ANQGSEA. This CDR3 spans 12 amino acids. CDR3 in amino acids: CSGRGEVTEAFF. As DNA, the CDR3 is TGCAGCGGCAGGGGGGAGGTCACTGAAGCTTTCTTT.

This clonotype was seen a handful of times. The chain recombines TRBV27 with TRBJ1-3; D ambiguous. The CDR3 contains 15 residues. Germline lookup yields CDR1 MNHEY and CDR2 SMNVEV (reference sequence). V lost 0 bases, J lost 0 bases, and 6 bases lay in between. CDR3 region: CASSLSGPSGNTIYF. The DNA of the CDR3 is TGTGCCAGCAGTTTATCGGGTCCCTCTGGAAACACCATATATTTT.